The entry below gives a single T cell receptor beta chain sequence along with its context. V was pared by 3 bases and J by 3 bases, with 8 bases between. Per the germline V gene, CDR1 is SGHVS and CDR2 is FQNEAQ. CDR3 length equals 13 residues. This sample is drawn from a study of blood T cell repertoires in COVID-19. Method: immunoSEQ multiplex PCR; TCRdb's copy keeps in-frame clones and lacks some. The sample shows hundreds of thousands of clones, 87% of them seen only once. This TCR came from a woman in her forties who had recovered from COVID-19. The rearrangement joins TRBV7-8 to TRBJ1-1, with D unclear. Specimen: peripheral blood. The CDR3 DNA reads as TGTGCCAGCAGCTTTCTGGCGGACACTGAAGCTTTCTTT. Amino acids: CASSFLADTEAFF.